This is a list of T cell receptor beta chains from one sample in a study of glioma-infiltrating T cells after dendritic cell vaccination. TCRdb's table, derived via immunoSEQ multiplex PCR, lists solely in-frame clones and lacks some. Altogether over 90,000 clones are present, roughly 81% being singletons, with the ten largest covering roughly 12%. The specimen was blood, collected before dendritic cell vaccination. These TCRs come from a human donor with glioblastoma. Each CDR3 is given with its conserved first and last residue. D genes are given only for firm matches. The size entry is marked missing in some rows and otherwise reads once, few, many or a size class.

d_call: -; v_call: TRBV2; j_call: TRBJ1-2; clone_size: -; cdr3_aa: CASSQRHLYGYTF; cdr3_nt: TGTGCCAGCAGCCAAAGACACCTCTATGGCTACACCTTC
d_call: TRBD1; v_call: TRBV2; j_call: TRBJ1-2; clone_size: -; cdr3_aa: CASGGQGGYGYTF; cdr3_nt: TGTGCCAGCGGGGGACAGGGGGGCTATGGCTACACCTTC
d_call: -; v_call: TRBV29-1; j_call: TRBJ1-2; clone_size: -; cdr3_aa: CSVERVDGYTF; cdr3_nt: TGCAGCGTTGAGAGGGTTGATGGCTACACCTTC
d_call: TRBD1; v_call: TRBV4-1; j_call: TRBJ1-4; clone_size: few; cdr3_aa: CASSQGTDRGEKLFF; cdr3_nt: TGCGCCAGCAGCCAAGGAACGGACAGGGGTGAAAAACTGTTTTTT
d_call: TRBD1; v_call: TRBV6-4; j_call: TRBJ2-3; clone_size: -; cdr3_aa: CASSVVGQGSTDTQYF; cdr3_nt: TGTGCCAGCAGTGTGGTGGGACAGGGGAGCACAGACACGCAGTATTTT
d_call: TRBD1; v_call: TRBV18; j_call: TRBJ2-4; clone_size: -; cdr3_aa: CASSPRGLENIQYF; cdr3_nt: TGTGCCAGCTCACCCAGGGGGCTAGAAAACATTCAGTACTTC
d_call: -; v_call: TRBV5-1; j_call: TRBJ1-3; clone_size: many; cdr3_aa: CASSLAGVGSGNTIYF; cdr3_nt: TGCGCCAGCAGCTTGGCAGGGGTGGGCTCTGGAAACACCATATATTTT
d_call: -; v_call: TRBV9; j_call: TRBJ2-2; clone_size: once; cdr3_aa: CASSVDPGNTGELFF; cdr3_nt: TGTGCCAGCAGCGTAGATCCGGGGAACACCGGGGAGCTGTTTTTT
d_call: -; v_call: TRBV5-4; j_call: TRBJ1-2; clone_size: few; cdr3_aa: CASTPRQDPYGYTF; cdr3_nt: TGTGCCAGCACCCCGAGACAGGACCCTTATGGCTACACCTTC
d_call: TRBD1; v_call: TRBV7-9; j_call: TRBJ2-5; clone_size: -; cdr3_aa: CASSPTGRETQYF; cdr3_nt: TGTGCCAGCAGCCCGACAGGGCGGGAGACCCAGTACTTC
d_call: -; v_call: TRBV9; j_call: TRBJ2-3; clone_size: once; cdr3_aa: CASSGGGTDTQYF; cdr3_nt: TGTGCCAGCAGCGGGGGAGGCACAGATACGCAGTATTTT
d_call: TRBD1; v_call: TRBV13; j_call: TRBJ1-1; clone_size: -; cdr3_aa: CASSEKDRGNTEAFF; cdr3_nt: TGTGCCAGCAGCGAAAAGGACAGGGGTAACACTGAAGCTTTCTTT
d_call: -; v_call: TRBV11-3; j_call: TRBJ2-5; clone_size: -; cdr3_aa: CASSLSQARQETQYF; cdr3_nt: TGTGCCAGCAGCTTATCTCAGGCCAGGCAAGAGACCCAGTACTTC
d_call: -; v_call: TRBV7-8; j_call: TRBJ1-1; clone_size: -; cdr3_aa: CASSPQRDTEAFF; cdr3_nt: TGTGCCAGCAGCCCCCAACGGGACACTGAAGCTTTCTTT
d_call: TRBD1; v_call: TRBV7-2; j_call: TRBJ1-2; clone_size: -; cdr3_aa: CASSLADPRTGQGSGGYTF; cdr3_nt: TGTGCCAGCAGCTTAGCGGACCCCAGGACAGGACAGGGGTCAGGTGGCTACACCTTC
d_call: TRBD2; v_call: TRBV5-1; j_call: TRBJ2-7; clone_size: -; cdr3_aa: CASSLTPAGVYNEQYF; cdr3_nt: TGCGCCAGCAGCTTGACCCCAGCGGGGGTTTACAACGAGCAGTACTTC
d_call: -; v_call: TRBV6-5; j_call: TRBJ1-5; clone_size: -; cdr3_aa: CASSQTDLNQPQHF; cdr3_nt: TGTGCCAGCAGCCAGACGGACTTGAATCAGCCCCAGCATTTT
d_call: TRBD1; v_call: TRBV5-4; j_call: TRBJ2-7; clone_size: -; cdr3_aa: CASYSNNRGNYEQYF; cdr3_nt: TGTGCCAGCTACTCGAATAACAGGGGGAACTACGAGCAGTACTTC
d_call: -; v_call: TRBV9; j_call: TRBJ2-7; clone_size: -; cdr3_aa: CASSVDQGSGIYEQYF; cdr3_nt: TGTGCCAGCAGCGTAGATCAGGGGTCTGGTATATACGAGCAGTACTTC
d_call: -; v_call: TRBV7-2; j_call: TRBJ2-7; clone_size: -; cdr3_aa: CASSPGGTRVEQYF; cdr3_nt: TGTGCCAGCAGCCCCGGTGGCACTAGGGTCGAGCAGTACTTC
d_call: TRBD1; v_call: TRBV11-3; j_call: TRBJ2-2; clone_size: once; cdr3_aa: CASSLVTGGGGELFF; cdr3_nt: TGTGCCAGCAGCTTAGTCACAGGGGGTGGCGGGGAGCTGTTTTTT
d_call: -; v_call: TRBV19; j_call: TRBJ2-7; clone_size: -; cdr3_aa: CASRETAPSYEQYF; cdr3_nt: TGTGCCAGTAGGGAAACAGCCCCCTCCTACGAGCAGTACTTC
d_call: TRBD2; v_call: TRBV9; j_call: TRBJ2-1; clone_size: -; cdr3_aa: CASSPRLLLAGLNEQFF; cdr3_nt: TGTGCCAGCAGCCCCCGGCTACTCTTAGCGGGGCTTAATGAGCAGTTCTTC
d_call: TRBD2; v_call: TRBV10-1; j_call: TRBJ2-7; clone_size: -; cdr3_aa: CASSPGTSYEQYF; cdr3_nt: TGCGCCAGCAGTCCCGGGACTAGCTACGAGCAGTACTTC
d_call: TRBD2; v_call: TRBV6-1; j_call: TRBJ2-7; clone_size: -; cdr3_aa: CAVLAGDEQYF; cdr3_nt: TGTGCCGTGCTAGCGGGGGACGAGCAGTACTTC
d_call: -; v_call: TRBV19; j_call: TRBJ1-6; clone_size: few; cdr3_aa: CASSMEAGVDVNYSPLHF; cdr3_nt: TGTGCCAGTAGTATGGAGGCAGGGGTAGATGTTAATTATTCACCCCTCCACTTT